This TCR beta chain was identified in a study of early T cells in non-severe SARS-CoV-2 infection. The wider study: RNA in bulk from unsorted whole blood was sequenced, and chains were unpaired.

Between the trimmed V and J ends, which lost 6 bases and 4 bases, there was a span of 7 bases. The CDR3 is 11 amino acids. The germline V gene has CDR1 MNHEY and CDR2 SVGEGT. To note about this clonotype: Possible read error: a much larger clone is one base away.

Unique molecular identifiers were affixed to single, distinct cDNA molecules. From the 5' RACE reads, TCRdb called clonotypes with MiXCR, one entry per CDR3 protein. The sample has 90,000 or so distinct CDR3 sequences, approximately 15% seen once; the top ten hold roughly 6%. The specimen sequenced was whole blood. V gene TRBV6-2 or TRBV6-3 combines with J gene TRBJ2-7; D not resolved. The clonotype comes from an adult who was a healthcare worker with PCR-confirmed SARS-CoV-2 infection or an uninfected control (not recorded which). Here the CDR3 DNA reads TGTGCCAGCAGCCCCAAATACGAGCAGTACTTC. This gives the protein CASSPKYEQYF.